The clone carrying this T cell receptor beta chain was seen ten or more times. No antigen is known for it. TCRdb reprocessed the reads via MiXCR and lists one record per CDR3 protein. The table lists around 180,000 distinct CDR3 sequences, 28% of them singletons. Germline loops: CDR1 MNHEY, CDR2 SVGAGI. The V and J ends lost 0 bases and 5 bases respectively, with 19 bases between them. This CDR3 is 17 amino acids long. The data belong to a study of T cell repertoires in cytomegalovirus infection. Study-wide results and limits: Adding up the frequency of public TCR beta families identified people who carried CMV plus the relevant HLA. HLA-C-restricted TCR beta clonotypes specific for CMV led the ex vivo response.

This chain connects TRBV6-5 to TRBJ1-1; no definite D call. The sample was PBMCs. The source of this sequence is a human donor in good health (CMV status not recorded). Some clones in this sample may be carry-over from other donors' samples. The CDR3 sequence: CASSYSRQPVVGTEAFF. For the CDR3, the DNA is TGTGCCAGCAGTTACTCGAGGCAGCCTGTGGTAGGAACTGAAGCTTTCTTT.